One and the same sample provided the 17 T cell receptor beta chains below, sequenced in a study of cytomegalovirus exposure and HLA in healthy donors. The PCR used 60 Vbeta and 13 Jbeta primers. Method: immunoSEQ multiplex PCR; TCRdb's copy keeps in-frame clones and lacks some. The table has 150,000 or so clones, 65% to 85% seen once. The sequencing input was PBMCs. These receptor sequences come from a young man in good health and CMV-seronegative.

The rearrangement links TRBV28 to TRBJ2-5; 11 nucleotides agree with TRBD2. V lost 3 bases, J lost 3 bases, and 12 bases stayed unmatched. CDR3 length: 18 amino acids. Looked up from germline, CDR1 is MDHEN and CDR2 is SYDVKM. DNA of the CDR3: TGTGCCAGCAGTTTTTTGTTTGGGAAGACTAGCGGGAAAGAGACCCAGTACTTC. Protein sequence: CASSFLFGKTSGKETQYF.

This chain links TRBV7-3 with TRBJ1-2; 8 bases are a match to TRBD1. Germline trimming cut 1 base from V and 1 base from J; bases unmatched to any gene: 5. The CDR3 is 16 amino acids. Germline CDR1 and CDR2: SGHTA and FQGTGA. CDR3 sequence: CASSLRTGRINYGYTF. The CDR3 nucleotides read TGTGCCAGCAGCTTAAGGACAGGGCGAATTAACTATGGCTACACCTTC.

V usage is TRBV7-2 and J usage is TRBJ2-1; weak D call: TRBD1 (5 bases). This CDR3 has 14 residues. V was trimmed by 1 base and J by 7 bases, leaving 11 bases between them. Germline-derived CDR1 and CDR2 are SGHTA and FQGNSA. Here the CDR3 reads CASSLGTGWNEQFF. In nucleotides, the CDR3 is TGTGCCAGCAGCTTAGGTACAGGATGGAATGAGCAGTTCTTC.

The CDR3 DNA is TGTGCCAGCAGCTCGGGCCGTAGCGACGAGCAGTACTTC. This gives the protein CASSSGRSDEQYF. The chain links TRBV5-6 to TRBJ2-7, with a weak D call TRBD2 (5 bases). The V end was cut by 3 bases, the J end by 5 bases, with 12 bases between. Germline V gives CDR1 SGHDT, CDR2 YYEEEE. CDR3 length: 13 amino acids.

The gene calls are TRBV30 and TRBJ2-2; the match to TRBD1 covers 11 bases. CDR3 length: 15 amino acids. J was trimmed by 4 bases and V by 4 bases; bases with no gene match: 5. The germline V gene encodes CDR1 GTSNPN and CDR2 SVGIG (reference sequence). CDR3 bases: TGTGCCTGGACGCCCGGGACAGGGGGCACCGGGGAGCTGTTTTTT. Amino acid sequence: CAWTPGTGGTGELFF. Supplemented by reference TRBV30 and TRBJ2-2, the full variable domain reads SQTIHQWPATLVQPVGSPLSLECTVEGTSNPNLYWYRQAAGRGLQLLFYSVGIGQISSEVPQNLSASRPQDRQFILSSKKLLLSDSGFYLCAWTPGTGGTGELFFGEGSRLTVL.

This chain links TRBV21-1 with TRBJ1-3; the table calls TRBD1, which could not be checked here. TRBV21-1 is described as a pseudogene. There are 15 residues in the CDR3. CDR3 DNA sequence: TGTGCCAGCAGGGACAATGATTCGGCTGGAAACACCATATATTTT. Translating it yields CASRDNDSAGNTIYF.

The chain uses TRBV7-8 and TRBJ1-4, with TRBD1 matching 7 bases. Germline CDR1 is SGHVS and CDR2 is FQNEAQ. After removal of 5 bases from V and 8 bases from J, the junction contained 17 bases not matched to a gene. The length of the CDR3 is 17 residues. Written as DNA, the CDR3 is TGTGCCAGCAGCCTAAGGCCGGTGACAGGGAGATTCGAAAAACTGTTTTTT. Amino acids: CASSLRPVTGRFEKLFF.

As DNA, the CDR3 is TGTGCCAGCTCTTCCGGGACAGGGGGCCAAGAGACCCAGTACTTC. It codes for CASSSGTGGQETQYF. This rearrangement joins TRBV18 to TRBJ2-5; TRBD1 aligns across 11 bases. Trimming at V came to 6 bases and at J to 1 base, leaving 4 bases not matched to a gene. The CDR3 is made up of 15 amino acids. Germline V CDR1 and CDR2: KGHSH, LQKENI.

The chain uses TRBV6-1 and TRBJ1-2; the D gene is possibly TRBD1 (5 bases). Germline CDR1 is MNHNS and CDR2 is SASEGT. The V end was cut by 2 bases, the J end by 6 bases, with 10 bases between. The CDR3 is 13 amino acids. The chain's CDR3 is CASSESGKDGYTF. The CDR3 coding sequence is TGTGCCAGCAGTGAATCAGGGAAGGATGGCTACACCTTC.

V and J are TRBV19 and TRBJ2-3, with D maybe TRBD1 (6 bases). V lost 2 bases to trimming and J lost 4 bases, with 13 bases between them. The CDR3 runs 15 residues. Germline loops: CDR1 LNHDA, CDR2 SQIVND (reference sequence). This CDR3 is CASSISQGAADTQYF. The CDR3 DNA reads TGTGCCAGTAGTATATCACAGGGTGCGGCAGATACGCAGTATTTT.

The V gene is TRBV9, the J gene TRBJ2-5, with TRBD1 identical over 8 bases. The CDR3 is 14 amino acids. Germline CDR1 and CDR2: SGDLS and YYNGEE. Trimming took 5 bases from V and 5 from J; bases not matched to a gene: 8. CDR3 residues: CASSLSGGLETQYF. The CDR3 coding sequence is TGTGCCAGCAGTCTTTCAGGGGGCCTGGAGACCCAGTACTTC. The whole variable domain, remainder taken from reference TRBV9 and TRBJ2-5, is DSGVTQTPKHLITATGQRVTLRCSPRSGDLSVYWYQQSLDQGLQFLIQYYNGEERAKGNILERFSAQQFPDLHSELNLSSLELGDSALYFCASSLSGGLETQYFGPGTRLLVL.

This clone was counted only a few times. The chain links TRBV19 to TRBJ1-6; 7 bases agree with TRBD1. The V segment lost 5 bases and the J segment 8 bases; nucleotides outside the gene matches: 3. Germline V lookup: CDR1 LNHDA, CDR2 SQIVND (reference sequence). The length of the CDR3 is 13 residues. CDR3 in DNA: TGTGCCAGTAGTGGGACAGATGATTCACCCCTCCACTTT. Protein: CASSGTDDSPLHF.

The CDR3 spells CASSPPSGVVGGYTF. CDR3 coding DNA: TGTGCCAGCTCACCACCCTCGGGGGTAGTCGGTGGCTACACCTTC. This chain uses TRBV18 with TRBJ1-2, with D perhaps matching TRBD1 (5 bases). The germline V gene has CDR1 KGHSH and CDR2 LQKENI. V was pared by 0 bases and J by 7 bases, with 15 bases between. This CDR3 is built from 15 residues.

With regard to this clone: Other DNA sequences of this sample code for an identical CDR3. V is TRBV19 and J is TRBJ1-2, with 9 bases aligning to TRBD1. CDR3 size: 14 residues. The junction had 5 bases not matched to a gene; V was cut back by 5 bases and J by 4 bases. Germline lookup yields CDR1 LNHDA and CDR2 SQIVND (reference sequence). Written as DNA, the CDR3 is TGTGCCAGTAGTCCGGGACAGGGTGGCTATGGCTACACCTTC. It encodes CASSPGQGGYGYTF.

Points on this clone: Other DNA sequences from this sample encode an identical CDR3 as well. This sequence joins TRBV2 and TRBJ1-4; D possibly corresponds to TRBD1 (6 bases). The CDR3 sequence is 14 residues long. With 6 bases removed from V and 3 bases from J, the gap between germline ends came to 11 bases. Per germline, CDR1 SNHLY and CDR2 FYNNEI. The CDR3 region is CASRQGLANEKLFF. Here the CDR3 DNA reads TGTGCCAGCAGACAGGGTCTGGCTAATGAAAAACTGTTTTTT.

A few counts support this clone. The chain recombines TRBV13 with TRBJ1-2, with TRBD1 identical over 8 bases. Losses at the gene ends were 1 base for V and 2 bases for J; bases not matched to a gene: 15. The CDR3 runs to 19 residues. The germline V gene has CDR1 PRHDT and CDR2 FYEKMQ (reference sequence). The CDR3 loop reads CASSLVGADRDRTNYGYTF. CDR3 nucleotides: TGTGCCAGCAGCTTAGTTGGAGCGGACCGGGACAGGACGAACTATGGCTACACCTTC.

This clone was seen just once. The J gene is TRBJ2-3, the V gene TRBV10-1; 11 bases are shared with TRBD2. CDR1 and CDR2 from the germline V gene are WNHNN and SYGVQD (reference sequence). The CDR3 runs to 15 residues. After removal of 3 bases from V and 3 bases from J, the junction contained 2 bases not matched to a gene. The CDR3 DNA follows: TGCGCCAGCAGTGAACGGACTAGCGGGACAGATACGCAGTATTTT. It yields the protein CASSERTSGTDTQYF.